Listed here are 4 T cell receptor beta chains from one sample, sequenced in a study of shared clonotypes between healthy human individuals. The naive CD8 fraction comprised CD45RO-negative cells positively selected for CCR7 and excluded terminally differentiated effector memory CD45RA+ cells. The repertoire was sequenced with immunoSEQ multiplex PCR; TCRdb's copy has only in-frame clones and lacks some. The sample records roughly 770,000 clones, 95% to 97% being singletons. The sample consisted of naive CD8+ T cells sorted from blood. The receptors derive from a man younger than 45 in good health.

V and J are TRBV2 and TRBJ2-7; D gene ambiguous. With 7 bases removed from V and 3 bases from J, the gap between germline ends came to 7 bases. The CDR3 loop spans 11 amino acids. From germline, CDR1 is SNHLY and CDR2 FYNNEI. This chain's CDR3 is CASTDGYEQYF. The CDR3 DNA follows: TGTGCCAGCACGGACGGCTACGAGCAGTACTTC.

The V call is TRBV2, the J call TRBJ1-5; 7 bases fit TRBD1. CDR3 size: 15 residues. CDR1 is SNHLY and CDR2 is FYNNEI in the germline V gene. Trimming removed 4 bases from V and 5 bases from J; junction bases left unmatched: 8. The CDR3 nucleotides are TGTGCCAGCAGTGGTTCGATAGACAGGGATCAGCCCCAGCATTTT. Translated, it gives CASSGSIDRDQPQHF.

CDR3 nucleotides: TGTGCCAGGCCTTTTAATCCGGGCTCAAGGATTAGCAATCAGCCCCAGCATTTT. It is translated as CARPFNPGSRISNQPQHF. This chain uses TRBV2 with TRBJ1-5, with D unresolved. Germline values: CDR1 SNHLY, CDR2 FYNNEI. The V end lost 9 bases, the J end lost 0 bases, and 24 bases lay between the germline ends. The CDR3 extends over 18 amino acids. Supplemented by reference TRBV2 and TRBJ1-5, the full variable domain reads EPEVTQTPSHQVTQMGQEVILRCVPISNHLYFYWYRQILGQKVEFLVSFYNNEISEKSEIFDDQFSVERPDGSNFTLKIRSTKLEDSAMYFCARPFNPGSRISNQPQHFGDGTRLSIL.

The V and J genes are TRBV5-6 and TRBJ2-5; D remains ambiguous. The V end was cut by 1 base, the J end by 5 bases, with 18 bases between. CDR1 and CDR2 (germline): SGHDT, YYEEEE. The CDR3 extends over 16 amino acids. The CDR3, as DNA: TGTGCCAGCAGCTTGAAGTCGTACAGAAACGGGGAGACCCAGTACTTC. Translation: CASSLKSYRNGETQYF.